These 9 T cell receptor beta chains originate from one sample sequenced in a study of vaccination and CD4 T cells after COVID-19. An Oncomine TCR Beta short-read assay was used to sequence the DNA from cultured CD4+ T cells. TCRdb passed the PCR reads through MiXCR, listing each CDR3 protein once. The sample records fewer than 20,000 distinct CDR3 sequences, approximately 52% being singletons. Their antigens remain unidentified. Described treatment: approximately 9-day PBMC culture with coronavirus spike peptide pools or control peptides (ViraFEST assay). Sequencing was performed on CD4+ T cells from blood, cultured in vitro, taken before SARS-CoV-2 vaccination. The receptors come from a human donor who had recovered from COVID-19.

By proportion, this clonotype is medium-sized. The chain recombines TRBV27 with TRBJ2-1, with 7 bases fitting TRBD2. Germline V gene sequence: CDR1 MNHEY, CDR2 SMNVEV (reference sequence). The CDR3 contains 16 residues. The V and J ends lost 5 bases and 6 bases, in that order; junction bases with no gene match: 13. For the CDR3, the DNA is TGTGCCAGCAGTACCCCAGCGGGCGGGGGAAGCAATGAGCAGTTCTTC. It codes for CASSTPAGGGSNEQFF.

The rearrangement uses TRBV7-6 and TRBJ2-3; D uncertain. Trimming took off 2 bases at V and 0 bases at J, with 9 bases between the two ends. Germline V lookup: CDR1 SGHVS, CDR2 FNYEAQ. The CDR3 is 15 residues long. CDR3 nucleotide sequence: TGTGCCAGCAGCTTACTTCCAGCTAGCACAGATACGCAGTATTTT. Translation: CASSLLPASTDTQYF. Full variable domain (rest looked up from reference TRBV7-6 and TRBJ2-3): GAGVSQSPRYKVTKRGQDVALRCDPISGHVSLYWYRQALGQGPEFLTYFNYEAQQDKSGLPNDRFSAERPEGSISTLTIQRTEQRDSAMYRCASSLLPASTDTQYFGPGTRLTVL.

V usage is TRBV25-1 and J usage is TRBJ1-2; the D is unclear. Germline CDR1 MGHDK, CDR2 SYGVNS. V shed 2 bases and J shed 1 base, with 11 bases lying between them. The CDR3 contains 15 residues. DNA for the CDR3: TGTGCCAGCAGTGAACAAATGGGCCATAACTATGGCTACACCTTC. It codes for CASSEQMGHNYGYTF.

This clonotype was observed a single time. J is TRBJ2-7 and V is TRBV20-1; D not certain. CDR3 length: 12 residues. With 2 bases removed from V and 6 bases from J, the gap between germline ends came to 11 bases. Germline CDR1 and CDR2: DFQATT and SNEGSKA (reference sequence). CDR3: CSARSYRGEQYF. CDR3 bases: TGCAGTGCTAGAAGTTACCGCGGCGAGCAGTACTTC.

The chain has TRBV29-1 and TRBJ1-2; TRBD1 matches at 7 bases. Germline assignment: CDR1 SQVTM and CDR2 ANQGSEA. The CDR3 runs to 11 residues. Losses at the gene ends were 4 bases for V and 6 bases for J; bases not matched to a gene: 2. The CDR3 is CSVGTGHGYTF. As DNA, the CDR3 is TGCAGCGTTGGGACAGGTCATGGCTACACCTTC. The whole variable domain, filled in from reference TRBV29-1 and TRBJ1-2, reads SAVISQKPSRDICQRGTSLTIQCQVDSQVTMMFWYRQQPGQSLTLIATANQGSEATYESGFVIDKFPISRPNLTFSTLTVSNMSPEDSSIYLCSVGTGHGYTFGSGTRLTVV.

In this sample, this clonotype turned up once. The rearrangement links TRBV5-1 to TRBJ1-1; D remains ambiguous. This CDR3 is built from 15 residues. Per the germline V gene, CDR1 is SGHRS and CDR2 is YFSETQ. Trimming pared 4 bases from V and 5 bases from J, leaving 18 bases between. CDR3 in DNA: TGCGCCAGCAGCCCTACAAGGTCGGCGAGAACTGAAGCTTTCTTT. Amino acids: CASSPTRSARTEAFF.

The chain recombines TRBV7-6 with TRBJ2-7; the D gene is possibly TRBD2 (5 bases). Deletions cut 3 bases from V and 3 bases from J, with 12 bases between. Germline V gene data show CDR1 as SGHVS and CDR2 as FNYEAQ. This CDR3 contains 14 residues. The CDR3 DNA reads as TGTGCCAGCAGCTTGGGTCCCGGGGACTACGAGCAGTACTTC. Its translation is CASSLGPGDYEQYF.

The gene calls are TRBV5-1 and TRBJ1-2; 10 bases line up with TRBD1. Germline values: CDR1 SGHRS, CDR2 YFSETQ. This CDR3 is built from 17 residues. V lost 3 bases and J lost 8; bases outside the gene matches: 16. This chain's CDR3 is CASSSEPHRQGAEGYTF. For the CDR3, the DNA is TGCGCCAGCAGCTCCGAACCCCACAGACAGGGGGCGGAGGGCTACACCTTC.

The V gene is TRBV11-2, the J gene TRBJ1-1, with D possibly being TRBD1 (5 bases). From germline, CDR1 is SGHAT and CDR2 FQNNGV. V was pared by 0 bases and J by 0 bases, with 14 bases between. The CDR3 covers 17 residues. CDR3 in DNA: TGTGCCAGCAGCTTAGATCTGCAGGGCTACATGAACACTGAAGCTTTCTTT. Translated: CASSLDLQGYMNTEAFF. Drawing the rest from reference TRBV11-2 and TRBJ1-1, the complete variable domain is EAGVAQSPRYKIIEKRQSVAFWCNPISGHATLYWYQQILGQGPKLLIQFQNNGVVDDSQLPKDRFSAERLKGVDSTLKIQPAKLEDSAVYLCASSLDLQGYMNTEAFFGQGTRLTVV.